Reported below is one T cell receptor (beta chain). Its target is unknown. Trimming cost V 4 bases and J 7 bases, with 18 bases left between them. Germline values: CDR1 SGHRS, CDR2 YFSETQ. CDR3 length equals 14 residues. The data originate from a study of cytomegalovirus exposure and HLA in healthy donors. Study-level findings and limits: Fewer N-insertions than the roughly 630-donor mean were reportedly shown by an Asian-associated ancestry cluster in a later analysis. There were some public TCRs occurring in many donors, but most TCR sequences were rare. An analysis done earlier found most TCR beta V segments productive about 87% or about 30% of the time. Reportedly, cytomegalovirus status was diagnosed with high sensitivity and specificity.

The PCR had 60 Vbeta and 13 Jbeta primers. Generated by immunoSEQ multiplex PCR, the TCRdb table keeps only in-frame clones and is missing some. The sample consists of 150,000 or so clones, roughly 73% of them appearing once. The clonotype originates from a female donor in good health and CMV-seronegative. Specimen: PBMCs. The chain links TRBV5-1 to TRBJ2-7, with D tentatively TRBD2 (6 bases). The CDR3 here is CASSPDSAGLEQYF. CDR3 DNA sequence: TGCGCCAGCAGCCCGGACTCCGCGGGGTTAGAGCAGTACTTC.